This T cell receptor beta chain is drawn from a study of blood T cell repertoires in COVID-19. Study context: Collection of acute and convalescent COVID-19 samples took place in the United States, Italy and Spain.

TCRdb's copy holds only in-frame clones and misses some; the assay was immunoSEQ multiplex PCR. Among 150,000 to 200,000 clones listed, about 89% were seen once. This CDR3 is built from 14 residues. Germline assignment: CDR1 SGDLS and CDR2 YYNGEE. The ends were cut back, 2 bases at V and 4 bases at J, with 12 bases in the middle. The chain links TRBV9 to TRBJ1-2, with D unresolved. The sequence derives from a middle-aged man with active or convalescent COVID-19. Sequencing input: peripheral blood. CDR3 sequence reads: CASSVSPEVYGYTF. The CDR3 DNA follows: TGTGCCAGCAGCGTTTCGCCAGAAGTCTATGGCTACACCTTC.